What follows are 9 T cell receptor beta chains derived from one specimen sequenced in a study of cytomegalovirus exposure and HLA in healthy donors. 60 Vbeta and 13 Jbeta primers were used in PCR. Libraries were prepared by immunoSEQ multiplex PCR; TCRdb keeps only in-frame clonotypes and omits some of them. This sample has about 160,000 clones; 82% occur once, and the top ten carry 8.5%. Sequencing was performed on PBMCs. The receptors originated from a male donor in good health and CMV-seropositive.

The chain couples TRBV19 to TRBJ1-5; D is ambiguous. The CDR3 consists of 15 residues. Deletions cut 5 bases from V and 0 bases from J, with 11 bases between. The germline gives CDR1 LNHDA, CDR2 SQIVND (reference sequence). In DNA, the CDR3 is TGTGCCAGTAGTTTAGGACTGAATAGCAATCAGCCCCAGCATTTT. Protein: CASSLGLNSNQPQHF.

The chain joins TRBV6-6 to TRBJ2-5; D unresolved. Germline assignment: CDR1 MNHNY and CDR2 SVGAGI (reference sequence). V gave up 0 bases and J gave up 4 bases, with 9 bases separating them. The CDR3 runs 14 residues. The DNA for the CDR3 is TGTGCCAGCAGTTACTCGAGAGGTCCAGAGACCCAGTACTTC. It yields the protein CASSYSRGPETQYF.

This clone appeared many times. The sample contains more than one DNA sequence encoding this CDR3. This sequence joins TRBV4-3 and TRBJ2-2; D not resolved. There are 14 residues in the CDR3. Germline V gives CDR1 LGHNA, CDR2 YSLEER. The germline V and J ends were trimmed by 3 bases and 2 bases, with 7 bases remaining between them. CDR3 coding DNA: TGCGCCAGCAGCCACTTCTCCAACACCGGGGAGCTGTTTTTT. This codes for CASSHFSNTGELFF.

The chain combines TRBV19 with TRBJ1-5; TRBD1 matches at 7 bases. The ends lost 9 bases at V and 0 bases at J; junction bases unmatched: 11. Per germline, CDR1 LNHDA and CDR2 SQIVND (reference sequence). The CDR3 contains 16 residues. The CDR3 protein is CASRGNGGYSNQPQHF. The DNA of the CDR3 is TGTGCCAGCAGGGGGAATGGGGGTTATAGCAATCAGCCCCAGCATTTT. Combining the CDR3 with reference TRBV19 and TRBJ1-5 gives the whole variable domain DGGITQSPKYLFRKEGQNVTLSCEQNLNHDAMYWYRQDPGQGLRLIYYSQIVNDFQKGDIAEGYSVSREKKESFPLTVTSAQKNPTAFYLCASRGNGGYSNQPQHFGDGTRLSIL.

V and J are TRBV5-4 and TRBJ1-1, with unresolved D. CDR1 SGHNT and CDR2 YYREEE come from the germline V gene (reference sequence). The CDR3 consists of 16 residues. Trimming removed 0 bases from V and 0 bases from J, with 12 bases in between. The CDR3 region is CASSLDPAGMNTEAFF. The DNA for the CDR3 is TGTGCCAGCAGCTTGGATCCCGCCGGGATGAACACTGAAGCTTTCTTT. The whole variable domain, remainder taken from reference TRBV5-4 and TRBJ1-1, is ETGVTQSPTHLIKTRGQQVTLRCSSQSGHNTVSWYQQALGQGPQFIFQYYREEENGRGNFPPRFSGLQFPNYSSELNVNALELDDSALYLCASSLDPAGMNTEAFFGQGTRLTVV.

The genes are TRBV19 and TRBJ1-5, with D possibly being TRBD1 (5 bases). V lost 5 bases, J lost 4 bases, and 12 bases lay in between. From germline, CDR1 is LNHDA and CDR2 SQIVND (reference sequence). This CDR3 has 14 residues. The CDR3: CASSAPGWNQPQHF. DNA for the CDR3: TGTGCCAGTAGTGCGCCAGGGTGGAATCAGCCCCAGCATTTT.

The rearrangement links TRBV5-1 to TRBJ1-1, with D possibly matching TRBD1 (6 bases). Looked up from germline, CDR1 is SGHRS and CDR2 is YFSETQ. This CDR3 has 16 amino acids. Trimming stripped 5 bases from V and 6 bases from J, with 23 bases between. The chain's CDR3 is CASSRRGGPLVAEAFF. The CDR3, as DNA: TGCGCCAGCAGTCGGAGGGGGGGGCCCCTGGTCGCTGAAGCTTTCTTT.

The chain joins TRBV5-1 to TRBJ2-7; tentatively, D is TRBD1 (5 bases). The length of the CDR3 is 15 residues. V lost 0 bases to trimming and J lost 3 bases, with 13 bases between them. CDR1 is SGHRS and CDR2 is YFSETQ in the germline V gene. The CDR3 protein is CASSLERQSFYEQYF. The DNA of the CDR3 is TGCGCCAGCAGCTTGGAAAGACAGTCTTTCTACGAGCAGTACTTC.

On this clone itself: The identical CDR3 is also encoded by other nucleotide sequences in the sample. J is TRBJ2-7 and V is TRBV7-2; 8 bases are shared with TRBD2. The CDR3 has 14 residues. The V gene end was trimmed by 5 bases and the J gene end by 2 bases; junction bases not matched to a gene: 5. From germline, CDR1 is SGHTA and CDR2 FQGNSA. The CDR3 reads CASSPPGGTYEQYF. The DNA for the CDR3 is TGTGCCAGCAGCCCCCCGGGGGGGACCTACGAGCAGTACTTC.